Listed here is a single TCR beta chain. The data belong to a study of blood T cell repertoires in COVID-19. Study background: Researchers got acute and convalescent COVID-19 samples from the United States, Italy and Spain. Sample material is recorded as cDNA or gDNA derived from T cells, B-cell-depleted T cells, or PBMCs.

This table comes from immunoSEQ multiplex PCR, and its TCRdb copy is limited to in-frame clones, with some not included. Of just over 250,000 clones listed, about 86% are singletons. The J segment lost 7 bases and the V segment lost 5 bases, leaving 5 bases of the junction unmatched. Germline CDR1 and CDR2: KGHSH and LQKENI. The CDR3 length is 14 residues. This rearrangement joins TRBV18 to TRBJ2-2; TRBD1 matches 9 bases. This clonotype was obtained from a man aged 30 to 45 with acute COVID-19. Sequencing was carried out using PBMCs or T cells enriched from blood (not recorded which). The CDR3 region has the DNA TGTGCCAGCTCATCGGGACAGGGTCACGGGGAGCTGTTTTTT. Translating it yields CASSSGQGHGELFF.